This TCR beta chain was sequenced during a study of OX40 agonist ivuxolimab in advanced cancers. For the study at large: A diagnosis of hepatocellular carcinoma, melanoma, renal cell or head and neck cancer was present in dose-escalation patients.

Samples were taken at baseline and on day 1 of cycles 4 and 7. The V gene's germline CDR1 is MNHEY and CDR2 SMNVEV (reference sequence). This CDR3 comprises 15 residues. J gave up 5 bases and V 3 bases, and 7 bases lay outside the gene matches. Only in-frame clones appear in the TCRdb table, and some are missing; sequencing was by immunoSEQ multiplex PCR. The sample holds tens of thousands of clones, approximately 90% seen once. The chain joins TRBV27 to TRBJ1-5; 7 nucleotides align to TRBD1. Here the sequenced sample was CD4+ or CD8+ T cells sorted from blood, taken in a trial of the OX40 agonist ivuxolimab. This sequence originates from an adult with an advanced solid tumor such as melanoma, head and neck, liver or kidney cancer. CDR3 sequence reads: CASSLEGAVDQPQHF. DNA for the CDR3: TGTGCCAGCAGTTTGGAGGGGGCCGTTGATCAGCCCCAGCATTTT.